The rows below give T cell receptor beta chains drawn from one sample of a study of esophageal squamous cell carcinoma under preoperative chemotherapy. MiXCR was run by TCRdb on the PCR reads, yielding one entry per CDR3 protein. The repertoire holds around 15,000 distinct CDR3 sequences, 60% seen once, with 45% to 55% in the top ten. Sampling was performed from a patient given preoperative chemotherapy. These receptors all come from a human donor with esophageal squamous cell carcinoma. The donor label of this sample is uncertain. Both conserved end residues are part of each CDR3. Each record gives: clone size, J gene, D gene, V gene, CDR3 DNA, CDR3 protein. The D gene is left open where the match is weak. Size tells how often a clone was seen (once, few, many) or the class of an expanded clone, and some rows leave it out.

>.|TRBJ2-3|TRBD2|TRBV12-3/TRBV12-4
TGTGCCAGCAGGGGTTACGGGGGGGGACGCACAGAGACGCAGTATTTC
CASRGYGGGRTETQYF
>many|TRBJ2-6|.|TRBV6-4
TGTGCCAGCAGTGACTCCAGCTCTGGGGCCAACGTCCTGACTTTC
CASSDSSSGANVLTF
>once|TRBJ2-1|TRBD2|TRBV6-1
TGTGCCAGCAGATCCGCCTCTAGCGGGCTTACCTACGAGCAGTTCTTC
CASRSASSGLTYEQFF
>medium-sized|TRBJ2-7|TRBD1|TRBV6-1
TGTGCCAGCAGTCAAAATCCGGGACAGTGGGGAAGGGAGCAGTACTTC
CASSQNPGQWGREQYF
>.|TRBJ2-2|.|TRBV6-1
TGTGCCACGCACGGGAACACCGGGGAGCTGTTTTTT
CATHGNTGELFF
>many|TRBJ1-2|.|TRBV6-1
TGTGCCAGCAGATCGACAGGTCCGGGCTATGGCTACACCTTC
CASRSTGPGYGYTF
>few|TRBJ2-2|.|TRBV7-2
TGTGCCAGCAGCAATTTCGCGGGAAACACCGGGGAGCTGTTTTTT
CASSNFAGNTGELFF
>.|TRBJ2-1|TRBD2|TRBV7-9
TGTGCCAGCAGCTTAGCATCTAGCGGGGGTGAGGAGCAGTTCTTC
CASSLASSGGEEQFF
>.|TRBJ2-5|.|TRBV6-1
TGTGCCGGCGGTGACCCAGAGACGCAGTACTTC
CAGGDPETQYF
>medium-sized|TRBJ2-3|TRBD1|TRBV6-1
TGTGCCAGCAACCCCACAGGGGCCGGGGATACGCAGTATTTT
CASNPTGAGDTQYF
>.|TRBJ2-1|.|TRBV6-1
TGTGCCAGCGGGAACACAGACACTCAGTTCTTC
CASGNTDTQFF
>.|TRBJ2-3|.|TRBV6-1
TGTGCGAGGAGTGGGGGGAGGTGCCAAGATACGCAGTATTTC
CARSGGRCQDTQYF
>.|TRBJ2-2|.|TRBV6-4
TGTGCCAGCAGTGCGTTGGCGGTGAGCACCGGTGAGCTGTATTTT
CASSALAVSTGELYF
>many|TRBJ2-6|.|TRBV12-3/TRBV12-4
TGTGCCAGCAGTTTTGAGCGAGCTGGGGCCAACGTCCTGACTTTC
CASSFERAGANVLTF
>.|TRBJ2-3|.|TRBV6-1
TGTGCCAGCAGTGAAGGTATACAGGGACACCAAGATACGCAGTATTTC
CASSEGIQGHQDTQYF
>.|TRBJ2-3|.|TRBV6-4
TGTGCCAGCAGTGATCCGGGTTTCAGCACCGGGGAGCAGTATTTT
CASSDPGFSTGEQYF
>.|TRBJ2-3|.|TRBV6-1
TGCGCCGGCAGGGGGGGGCTAGCCAAAGATATGCAGTATTTC
CAGRGGLAKDMQYF
>.|TRBJ2-5|TRBD2|TRBV6-1
TGTGCCAGCGGGGGAGGTGGGGGGGGAGCCACAGAGACCCAGTACTTC
CASGGGGGGATETQYF
>many|TRBJ2-7|TRBD1|TRBV6-1
TGTGCCAGCAGAGGGGGGGGTTCCGGGACAGGGTATTACGAGCAGTACTTC
CASRGGGSGTGYYEQYF
>many|TRBJ2-2|.|TRBV7-2
TGTGCCAGCAGCTCACAGGGTGGGAACACCGGGGAGCTGTTTTTT
CASSSQGGNTGELFF
>.|TRBJ2-3|.|TRBV27
.
CASRSGGGVVGGGNTDTQYF
>.|TRBJ2-5|.|TRBV10-3
TGTGCGGGCGGATGGGGCGGCGGCAAAGATACCCAGTACTTC
CAGGWGGGKDTQYF
>.|TRBJ2-4|.|TRBV6-1
TGTGCCAGCAGTGAATGGGGGCTAGGAGGCAAAAACACTCAGTATTTC
CASSEWGLGGKNTQYF
>.|TRBJ2-3|.|TRBV11-1
TGTGCCAGCAGCTACACAGATACGCAGTATTTT
CASSYTDTQYF
>.|TRBJ1-6|.|TRBV6-5
TGTGCCAGCAGTTATGGAGGGGGTGGTAATTCACCCCTCCACTTT
CASSYGGGGNSPLHF
>once|TRBJ2-4|.|TRBV7-2
TGTGGCAGCACGGGGGTGTGCCACAAAAATACGCAGTACTTC
CGSTGVCHKNTQYF
>once|TRBJ1-5|.|TRBV6-1
TGTGCCAGCAGGGTAACACAGGTGAGCAATCAGCCCCAGCATTTT
CASRVTQVSNQPQHF
>many|TRBJ2-7|.|TRBV6-1
TGTGCCAGCAGCACTTACGAGCAGTACTTC
CASSTYEQYF
>many|TRBJ2-5|.|TRBV7-2
TGTGCCAGCAGTTCCGGTGGGACCAACGAAGAGACCCAGTACTTC
CASSSGGTNEETQYF
>.|TRBJ2-5|TRBD2|TRBV10-3
TGTGCCGCGGGTAGCGGGGGACGAGACCAGGATACCCAGTACTTC
CAAGSGGRDQDTQYF
>.|TRBJ2-3|TRBD2|TRBV6-1
TGTGCCAGCGGGGGAGGTGGGGGGGGACCCACAGATACGCAGTATTTT
CASGGGGGGPTDTQYF
>few|TRBJ2-7|TRBD2|TRBV7-2
TGTGCCAGCAGCTCTAGCGGGAGTATCTACGAGCAGTACTTC
CASSSSGSIYEQYF